These 18 T cell receptor beta chains share one sample of origin, sequenced in a study of CD8+CD57+ T cells in acquired aplastic anemia (dated by TCRdb to 2016 to 2018). These reads were obtained on an Illumina HiSeq 2000. Genomic DNA served as template for TCR beta VDJ combination and CDR3 sequence profiling. TCRdb applied fastp at Q25 and MiXCR to the public reads, then kept only in-frame beta chains. Every entry covers one CDR3 protein and lists the most common genes and DNA from its rows. The sample records about 190,000 distinct CDR3 sequences, nearly 50% of which are singletons. Over 7.5% of the sample lies in the top ten. Expansion of CD8+CD57+ cells had been shown by flow cytometry in the patients chosen for sequencing. Sequencing was carried out using sorted CD4+, CD8+, or CD8+CD57+ T cells (not recorded which) from PBMCs. The receptors originated from a human donor with aplastic anemia.

The chain combines TRBV7-9 with TRBJ2-2; no definite D call. Trimming cost V 5 bases and J 3 bases, with 10 bases left between them. This CDR3 is 14 amino acids long. The germline CDR1 and CDR2 sequences are SEHNR and FQNEAQ (reference sequence). The CDR3: CASSPSRDTGELFF. CDR3 nucleotides: TGTGCCAGCAGCCCATCACGGGACACCGGGGAGCTGTTTTTT. The entire variable domain, with the rest obtained from reference TRBV7-9 and TRBJ2-2, is as follows: DTGVSQNPRHKITKRGQNVTFRCDPISEHNRLYWYRQTLGQGPEFLTYFQNEAQLEKSRLLSDRFSAERPKGSFSTLEIQRTEQGDSAMYLCASSPSRDTGELFFGEGSRLTVL.

The sample holds many counts of this clonotype. This sequence joins TRBV24-1 and TRBJ2-1; tentatively, D is TRBD2 (5 bases). Germline CDR1 KGHDR, CDR2 SFDVKD. Trimming removed 7 bases from V and 3 bases from J, with 9 bases in between. The CDR3 consists of 13 residues. The CDR3 spells CATREDDYNEQFF. The DNA of the CDR3 is TGTGCCACCAGGGAGGACGACTACAATGAGCAGTTCTTC.

At least ten counts were recorded for this clonotype. The chain is built from TRBV19 and TRBJ1-6, with D unresolved. Germline CDR1 and CDR2: LNHDA and SQIVND (reference sequence). The length of the CDR3 is 13 residues. V lost 3 bases, J lost 7 bases, and 7 bases lay in between. The CDR3 DNA is TGTGCCAGTAGTATTGGTGTCAATTCACCCCTCCACTTT. It yields the protein CASSIGVNSPLHF.

V usage is TRBV19 and J usage is TRBJ1-3; TRBD1 matches at 7 bases. After removal of 6 bases from V and 4 bases from J, the junction contained 6 bases not matched to a gene. Germline CDR1 and CDR2: LNHDA and SQIVND (reference sequence). The length of the CDR3 is 14 residues. As DNA, the CDR3 is TGTGCCAGTAGCCCGACAGGGCTAGGAAACACCATATATTTT. This translates into CASSPTGLGNTIYF.

V is TRBV15 and J is TRBJ2-7; 8 bases align to TRBD1. The CDR3 runs to 15 residues. Germline V gene sequence: CDR1 LNHNV, CDR2 YYDKDF (reference sequence). Germline trimming cut 3 bases from V and 0 bases from J; bases unmatched to any gene: 4. The CDR3 loop is CATSRSGTGSYEQYF. CDR3 coding DNA: TGTGCCACCAGCAGGTCCGGGACAGGCTCCTACGAGCAGTACTTC.

The chain couples TRBV25-1 to TRBJ2-7; D gene ambiguous. The CDR3 covers 12 residues. V lost 1 base and J 4 bases, leaving 5 bases between the germline ends. Germline loops: CDR1 MGHDK, CDR2 SYGVNS. CDR3 residues: CASSEFWYEQYF. The CDR3 region has the DNA TGTGCCAGCAGTGAATTTTGGTACGAGCAGTACTTC.

The sample holds many counts of this clonotype. CDR3 nucleotide sequence: TGTGCCAGCAGCTCACCGGGACTAGCGGGAGGTGTCAATGAGCAGTTCTTC. It translates to CASSSPGLAGGVNEQFF. The chain is built from TRBV7-6 and TRBJ2-1; TRBD2 matches at 15 bases. This CDR3 is 17 amino acids long. Germline V gene sequence: CDR1 SGHVS, CDR2 FNYEAQ. V was clipped by 4 bases and J by 6 bases; unmatched bases: 7. The variable domain in full, completed from reference TRBV7-6 and TRBJ2-1, reads GAGVSQSPRYKVTKRGQDVALRCDPISGHVSLYWYRQALGQGPEFLTYFNYEAQQDKSGLPNDRFSAERPEGSISTLTIQRTEQRDSAMYRCASSSPGLAGGVNEQFFGPGTRLTVL.

This clonotype has a handful of counts. V and J are TRBV24-1 and TRBJ1-5; 7 positions match TRBD1. V lost 7 bases and J lost 6; bases outside the gene matches: 11. Per germline, CDR1 KGHDR and CDR2 SFDVKD. This CDR3 has 15 amino acids. In DNA form, the CDR3 reads TGTGCCACCAGGAACCACAGGGGTGGCCGTCAGCCCCAGCATTTT. Its translation: CATRNHRGGRQPQHF.

This clonotype was found many times. The V gene is TRBV7-3, the J gene TRBJ2-5; D is unresolved. Germline-derived CDR1 and CDR2 are SGHTA and FQGTGA. The CDR3 is made up of 13 amino acids. V was shortened by 2 bases and J by 2 bases, with 6 bases between the two germline ends. The chain's CDR3 is CASSLGPQETQYF. CDR3 in DNA: TGTGCCAGCAGCTTAGGGCCTCAAGAGACCCAGTACTTC.

There are many counts of this clonotype. The rearrangement links TRBV5-8 to TRBJ1-2; D is uncertain. The V gene lost 3 bases and the J gene lost 5 bases, with 17 bases spanning the gap. This CDR3 spans 15 amino acids. Germline CDR1 is SGHTS and CDR2 is YDEGEE. The CDR3 sequence is CASSSDHRTLYGYTF. The DNA for the CDR3 is TGTGCCAGCAGCTCGGATCACAGAACTCTTTATGGCTACACCTTC.

The CDR3 region has the DNA TGCAGTGCTAGGTCGACTAGCGGGGATTCAGATACGCAGTATTTT. It encodes CSARSTSGDSDTQYF. V and J are TRBV20-1 and TRBJ2-3; 11 nucleotides agree with TRBD2. CDR3 length equals 15 residues. The trim removed 3 bases at V and 4 bases at J, leaving 6 bases unmatched. The germline V gene encodes CDR1 DFQATT and CDR2 SNEGSKA (reference sequence).

This clonotype was seen repeatedly, ten times or more. This sequence joins TRBV7-3 and TRBJ2-7; 10 bases agree with TRBD2. The germline CDR1 and CDR2 sequences are SGHTA and FQGTGA. The CDR3 is 15 amino acids. V shed 5 bases and J 3 bases; nucleotides not matched to a gene: 7. The CDR3 region is CASSPTGTSDYEQYF. The DNA for the CDR3 is TGTGCCAGCAGCCCCACCGGGACTAGCGACTACGAGCAGTACTTC.

This chain joins TRBV5-1 and TRBJ1-4; 9 bases align to TRBD1. This CDR3 spans 17 amino acids. V was clipped by 1 base and J by 11 bases; unmatched bases: 15. Germline values: CDR1 SGHRS, CDR2 YFSETQ. The CDR3 reads CASSLWDTGTGSGKLFF. The DNA for the CDR3 is TGCGCCAGCAGCTTGTGGGACACCGGGACAGGGTCAGGGAAACTGTTTTTT.

This clonotype has at least ten counts. This chain links TRBV11-1 with TRBJ2-1; 16 nucleotides align to TRBD2. Losses at the gene ends were 6 bases for V and 0 bases for J; bases not matched to a gene: 8. CDR1 and CDR2 from the germline V gene are SGHAT and FQDESV (reference sequence). CDR3 length equals 19 residues. CDR3 residues: CASRGTSGRAKSSYNEQFF. Here the CDR3 DNA reads TGTGCCAGCAGGGGGACTAGCGGGAGGGCCAAAAGCTCCTACAATGAGCAGTTCTTC. The whole variable domain, filled in from reference TRBV11-1 and TRBJ2-1, reads EAEVAQSPRYKITEKSQAVAFWCDPISGHATLYWYRQILGQGPELLVQFQDESVVDDSQLPKDRFSAERLKGVDSTLKIQPAELGDSAMYLCASRGTSGRAKSSYNEQFFGPGTRLTVL.

Here the CDR3 reads CASSFTSGGIYEQYF. In nucleotides, the CDR3 is TGTGCCAGCAGCTTTACTAGCGGGGGGATCTACGAGCAGTACTTC. This chain links TRBV7-2 with TRBJ2-7; 12 bases agree with TRBD2. The V segment lost 3 bases and the J segment 3 bases; nucleotides outside the gene matches: 3. Per the germline V gene, CDR1 is SGHTA and CDR2 is FQGNSA. This CDR3 spans 15 amino acids.

The chain carries TRBV5-1 and TRBJ1-2; a possible D gene is TRBD1 (5 bases). CDR3 length: 13 residues. Germline CDR1 and CDR2: SGHRS and YFSETQ. V lost 2 bases to trimming and J lost 4 bases, with 9 bases between them. The CDR3 loop is CASSFARAYGYTF. The CDR3 nucleotides read TGCGCCAGCAGCTTTGCCAGGGCCTATGGCTACACCTTC.

The rearrangement links TRBV7-2 to TRBJ2-7; weak D call: TRBD2 (5 bases). CDR1 and CDR2 from the germline V gene are SGHTA and FQGNSA. This CDR3 is built from 13 residues. V shed 5 bases and J shed 3 bases, with 11 bases lying between them. Written as DNA, the CDR3 is TGTGCCAGCAGCAAAAGAGGAGGCTACGAGCAGTACTTC. Residues: CASSKRGGYEQYF.

To note about this clonotype: Its ends do not fully match the called genes, so a read error is possible. The rearrangement uses TRBV19 and TRBJ2-7; D may correspond to TRBD1 or TRBD2 (6 bases each). This CDR3 is 15 amino acids long. Germline V gene data show CDR1 as LNHDA and CDR2 as SQIVND (reference sequence). The CDR3 sequence is CATSTGGALTYEQYF. The DNA for the CDR3 is TGTGCCACTAGTACCGGGGGCGCTTTAACCTACGAGCAGTACTTC.